The 25 T cell receptor beta chains in this list originate from one sample, sequenced in a study of blood T cell repertoires in COVID-19. Profiled with immunoSEQ multiplex PCR; TCRdb holds only in-frame clones, not every one. The table has 410,000 or so clones, over 75% seen once; the top ten hold about 1.6%. The material sequenced was peripheral blood. Receptors were obtained from a woman aged 40-49 years with COVID-19, enrolled during active disease.

This rearrangement joins TRBV19 to TRBJ1-5; 10 positions agree with TRBD1. Germline lookup yields CDR1 LNHDA and CDR2 SQIVND (reference sequence). CDR3 length: 16 amino acids. With 3 bases clipped from V and 3 bases from J, the junction kept 5 bases outside the gene matches. In DNA form, the CDR3 reads TGTGCCAGTAGTATGGGGACAGGGGCGCTCAATCAGCCCCAGCATTTT. It translates to CASSMGTGALNQPQHF.

The chain has TRBV7-2 and TRBJ2-3; D is ambiguous. V was trimmed by 5 bases and J by 0 bases, leaving 9 bases between them. This CDR3 region has 14 residues. The germline V gene encodes CDR1 SGHTA and CDR2 FQGNSA. This chain's CDR3 is CASSLLVSTDTQYF. CDR3 nucleotides: TGTGCCAGCAGCCTCCTCGTAAGCACAGATACGCAGTATTTT.

The rearrangement links TRBV10-3 to TRBJ1-1; TRBD1 aligns across 9 bases. The trim removed 10 bases at V and 5 bases at J, leaving 8 bases unmatched. The length of the CDR3 is 13 residues. Germline V gene data show CDR1 as ENHRY and CDR2 as SYGVKD. This CDR3 is CASRGQGETEAFF. Here the CDR3 DNA reads TGTGCCAGCAGGGGACAGGGAGAGACTGAAGCTTTCTTT.

The chain combines TRBV7-3 with TRBJ1-2, with TRBD1 matching over 10 bases. CDR1 and CDR2 (germline): SGHTA, FQGTGA. With V trimmed by 2 bases and J by 5 bases, 5 bases remained unmatched. The CDR3 has 15 amino acids. The CDR3 bases are TGTGCCAGCAGCTTAGGGACAGGGGTTGAGTATGGCTACACCTTC. Translating gives CASSLGTGVEYGYTF.

The gene calls are TRBV28 and TRBJ2-7; D not resolved. CDR1 is MDHEN, CDR2 SYDVKM, per germline. V lost 4 bases to trimming and J lost 7 bases, with 17 bases between them. This CDR3 contains 14 residues. The CDR3 coding sequence is TGTGCCAGCAGTTCTCAGAGGCCGGCTGGAGAGCAGTACTTC. Its protein product is CASSSQRPAGEQYF.

The chain employs TRBV4-3 and TRBJ1-5; possibly TRBD1 for D (6 bases). The CDR3 consists of 17 residues. The V gene's germline CDR1 is LGHNA and CDR2 YSLEER. Trimming took 3 bases from V and 0 from J, leaving 15 bases between them. In DNA, the CDR3 is TGCGCCAGCAGCCAGTGGACAGCGGGGATTAGCAATCAGCCCCAGCATTTT. Translation gives CASSQWTAGISNQPQHF.

V gene TRBV9 combines with J gene TRBJ2-7; D perhaps matches TRBD2 (6 bases). CDR1 and CDR2 (germline): SGDLS, YYNGEE. Trimming took off 0 bases at V and 4 bases at J, with 14 bases between the two ends. The CDR3 spans 15 residues. CDR3 region: CASSVAIGSVYEQYF. CDR3 sequence (DNA): TGTGCCAGCAGCGTAGCAATCGGGAGTGTTTACGAGCAGTACTTC.

The chain links TRBV3-1 (or the pseudogene TRBV3-2) to TRBJ1-2; a possible D gene is TRBD1 (6 bases). CDR1 is LGHDT, CDR2 YNNKEL, per germline (reference sequence). There are 15 residues in the CDR3. V was trimmed by 8 bases and J by 4 bases, leaving 20 bases between them. The CDR3 DNA sequence: TGTGCCAGCTCAAAGGGTGGACAGACTTTCTATGGCTACACCTTC. Translation gives CASSKGGQTFYGYTF.

This clone was counted once. The genes are TRBV11-2 and TRBJ1-2, with 7 nucleotides matching TRBD1. Losses at the gene ends were 1 base for V and 8 bases for J; bases not matched to a gene: 10. Germline CDR1 and CDR2: SGHAT and FQNNGV. CDR3 length: 15 residues. The CDR3 sequence: CASSLVEGALKGYTF. Here the CDR3 DNA reads TGTGCCAGCAGCTTAGTTGAGGGGGCGCTTAAAGGCTACACCTTC.

In this sample, this clone turned up many times. J is TRBJ1-1 and V is TRBV11-2, with 9 bases that match TRBD1. After removal of 6 bases from V and 0 bases from J, the junction contained 5 bases not matched to a gene. This CDR3 is 15 amino acids long. CDR1 and CDR2 (germline): SGHAT, FQNNGV. CDR3 nucleotide sequence: TGTGCCAGCAGTCTTTACAGGGGGCTGAACACTGAAGCTTTCTTT. Translated: CASSLYRGLNTEAFF.

The chain recombines TRBV28 with TRBJ1-2; D gene uncertain. Germline V lookup: CDR1 MDHEN, CDR2 SYDVKM. Trimming removed 5 bases at V and 0 bases at J, with 10 bases between. This CDR3 contains 14 residues. In nucleotides, the CDR3 is TGTGCCAGCAGTGGGCAGGCAGCTAACTATGGCTACACCTTC. Its protein is CASSGQAANYGYTF.

In this sample, this clone turned up once. The rearrangement joins TRBV23-1 to TRBJ2-7; 11 nucleotides match TRBD2. TRBV23-1 carries the ORF label, with uncertain function. Unmatched junction bases numbered 4, after V lost 4 bases and J lost 2 bases. The CDR3 is 15 amino acids. In nucleotides, the CDR3 is TGCGCCAGCAGTCCGAGACTAGCGGGGACCTACGAGCAGTACTTC. Translated: CASSPRLAGTYEQYF.

The chain links TRBV19 to TRBJ1-1, with D tentatively TRBD1 (5 bases). CDR1 is LNHDA and CDR2 is SQIVND in the germline V gene (reference sequence). V lost 1 base to trimming and J lost 11 bases, with 17 bases between them. CDR3 size: 14 residues. DNA of the CDR3: TGTGCCAGTAGTATAGGACAGAACACATACCTGGCTTTCTTT. Translated: CASSIGQNTYLAFF.

The J gene is TRBJ1-2, the V gene TRBV10-3, with D possibly TRBD1 on 5 matching bases. V was cut by 6 bases and J by 0 bases, with 11 bases left in between. The CDR3 sequence is 14 residues long. Germline lookup yields CDR1 ENHRY and CDR2 SYGVKD. The CDR3 DNA follows: TGTGCCATCAGGGGACTCCAAGCTAACTATGGCTACACCTTC. This encodes CAIRGLQANYGYTF.

The V and J genes are TRBV3-1 (or the pseudogene TRBV3-2) and TRBJ1-6; 9 bases map to TRBD1. Germline loops: CDR1 LGHDT, CDR2 YNNKEL (reference sequence). The ends lost 0 bases at V and 8 bases at J; junction bases unmatched: 14. The CDR3 spans 19 residues. In DNA, the CDR3 is TGTGCCAGCAGCCAAGATGAGGGAACAGGGGGCGCGGGGTATTCACCCCTCCACTTT. It translates to CASSQDEGTGGAGYSPLHF.

The chain is built from TRBV6-1 and TRBJ2-2; 11 bases fit TRBD2. Germline V gene lookup returns CDR1 MNHNS and CDR2 SASEGT. This CDR3 spans 17 amino acids. With 4 bases clipped from V and 1 base from J, the junction kept 5 bases outside the gene matches. The DNA of the CDR3 is TGTGCCAGCAGTGCTCTAGCGGGGGGCCTGAACACCGGGGAGCTGTTTTTT. The encoded protein is CASSALAGGLNTGELFF.

The gene calls are TRBV4-3 and TRBJ1-1, with D perhaps matching TRBD1 (5 bases). Trimming cost V 3 bases and J 3 bases, with 8 bases left between them. Germline CDR1 and CDR2: LGHNA and YSLEER. The CDR3 is 13 amino acids. For the CDR3, the DNA is TGCGCCAGCAGCCAGTTCAGGGACACTGAAGCTTTCTTT. Its translation is CASSQFRDTEAFF.

Only one count was recorded for this clone. V usage is TRBV28 and J usage is TRBJ1-1; maybe TRBD1 (6 bases). The CDR3 covers 14 residues. Trimming removed 6 bases at V and 5 bases at J, with 16 bases between. The germline gives CDR1 MDHEN, CDR2 SYDVKM. The CDR3 coding sequence is TGTGCCAGCAGCCATCAGGGGCTCGGGACTGAAGCTTTCTTT. This sequence encodes CASSHQGLGTEAFF.

The rearrangement joins TRBV27 to TRBJ2-1; 11 bases map to TRBD1. CDR1 and CDR2 from the germline V gene are MNHEY and SMNVEV (reference sequence). The V gene end was trimmed by 4 bases and the J gene end by 1 base; junction bases not matched to a gene: 0. This CDR3 region has 15 residues. The CDR3 DNA reads as TGTGCCAGCAGTTGGGACAGGGGGTCCTACAATGAGCAGTTCTTC. It codes for CASSWDRGSYNEQFF.

The chain joins TRBV29-1 to TRBJ2-2; 9 bases align to TRBD2. The CDR3 is 14 amino acids. Germline V gene lookup returns CDR1 SQVTM and CDR2 ANQGSEA. The J segment lost 4 bases and the V segment lost 4 bases, leaving 4 bases of the junction unmatched. The CDR3 loop is CSVAALAGTGELFF. DNA for the CDR3: TGCAGCGTTGCGGCACTAGCGGGCACCGGGGAGCTGTTTTTT.

V usage is TRBV4-3 and J usage is TRBJ1-5; 7 bases are shared with TRBD1. V lost 5 bases and J lost 4; bases outside the gene matches: 11. The CDR3 contains 16 residues. CDR1 is LGHNA and CDR2 is YSLEER in the germline V gene. The chain's CDR3 is CASSSRYETGNQPQHF. DNA for the CDR3: TGCGCCAGCAGCTCCCGCTACGAGACAGGGAATCAGCCCCAGCATTTT.

V usage is TRBV3-1 (or the pseudogene TRBV3-2) and J usage is TRBJ1-3; TRBD1 matches 8 bases. Germline V gene sequence: CDR1 LGHDT, CDR2 YNNKEL (reference sequence). This CDR3 has 14 amino acids. Trimming removed 5 bases from V and 7 bases from J; junction bases left unmatched: 7. In nucleotides, the CDR3 is TGTGCCAGCAGCGATAGACAGGGGTCGAACACCATATATTTT. Its translation is CASSDRQGSNTIYF.

The chain carries TRBV19 and TRBJ1-2; 7 bases are a match to TRBD1. CDR3 length: 13 residues. CDR1 and CDR2 from the germline V gene are LNHDA and SQIVND (reference sequence). After removal of 11 bases from V and 8 bases from J, the junction contained 14 bases not matched to a gene. The CDR3 nucleotides read TGTGCCTCGGAGGGGGCAGTCTATGGAGGCTACACCTTC. Protein: CASEGAVYGGYTF.

This chain connects TRBV7-6 to TRBJ1-5; no clear D gene. Per the germline V gene, CDR1 is SGHVS and CDR2 is FNYEAQ. The CDR3 runs to 18 residues. Trimming stripped 1 base from V and 0 bases from J, with 16 bases between. The CDR3 bases are TGTGCCAGCAGCTTAGGAGTGTCAGGAGGGCATAGCAATCAGCCCCAGCATTTT. It yields the protein CASSLGVSGGHSNQPQHF.

This clone was counted a single time. The chain has TRBV28 and TRBJ2-7; D gene uncertain. CDR3 length equals 13 residues. The germline V and J ends were trimmed by 3 bases and 3 bases, with 9 bases remaining between them. Germline lookup yields CDR1 MDHEN and CDR2 SYDVKM. Here the CDR3 DNA reads TGTGCCAGCAGTTTTAACAGTATCTACGAGCAGTACTTC. Protein: CASSFNSIYEQYF.